This T cell receptor (beta chain) was profiled in a study of shared clonotypes between healthy human individuals. Findings of the study overall: On the whole, naive subsets had larger estimated richness than memory subsets had.

Terminally differentiated effector memory CD45RA+ cells were excluded from the naive CD8 cells, which were CD45RO-negative and positively selected for CCR7. The protocol was immunoSEQ multiplex PCR, while the TCRdb copy is restricted to in-frame clones and leaves out a portion. The sample holds about 2,100,000 clones, about 93% seen once. Concerning this clone: What it binds is not known.

V was cut by 1 base and J by 5 bases, with 12 bases left in between. Germline CDR1 and CDR2: SGHTA and FQGTGA. The CDR3 covers 15 residues. The TCR was taken from a man younger than 35 in good health. Some clones in this sample may be carry-over from other donors' samples. The chain combines TRBV7-3 with TRBJ2-1; D remains unclear. Sequencing used naive CD8+ T cells from PBMCs. CDR3 loop: CASSLSVPANNEQFF. The CDR3 DNA reads as TGTGCCAGCAGCTTAAGCGTACCGGCGAACAATGAGCAGTTCTTC.